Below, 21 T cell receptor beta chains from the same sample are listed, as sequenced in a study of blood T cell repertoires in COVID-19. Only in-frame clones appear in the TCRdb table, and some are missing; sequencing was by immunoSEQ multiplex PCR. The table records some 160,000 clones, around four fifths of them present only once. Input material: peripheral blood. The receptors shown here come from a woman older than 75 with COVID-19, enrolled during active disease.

The DNA of the CDR3 is TGCGCCAGCAGTGAGTCAGGGAGGGGTTCAGAGGATGAGCAGTTCTTC. Its translation is CASSESGRGSEDEQFF. The chain is built from TRBV10-1 and TRBJ2-1, with TRBD2 matching 7 bases. Germline CDR1 is WNHNN and CDR2 is SYGVQD (reference sequence). The length of the CDR3 is 16 residues. The ends lost 0 bases at V and 8 bases at J; junction bases unmatched: 10.

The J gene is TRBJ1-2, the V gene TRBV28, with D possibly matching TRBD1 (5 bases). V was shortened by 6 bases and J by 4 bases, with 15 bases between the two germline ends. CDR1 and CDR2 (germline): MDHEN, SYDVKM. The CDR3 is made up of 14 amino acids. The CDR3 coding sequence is TGTGCCAGCAGGGGGGGGTCGGCCATCTATGGCTACACCTTC. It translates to CASRGGSAIYGYTF.

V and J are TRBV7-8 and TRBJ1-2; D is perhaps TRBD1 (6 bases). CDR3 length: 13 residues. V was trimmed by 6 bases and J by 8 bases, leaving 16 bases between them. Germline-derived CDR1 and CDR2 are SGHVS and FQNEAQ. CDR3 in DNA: TGTGCCAGCAGTTGGGACACCCTGGGGGGCTACACCTTC. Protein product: CASSWDTLGGYTF.

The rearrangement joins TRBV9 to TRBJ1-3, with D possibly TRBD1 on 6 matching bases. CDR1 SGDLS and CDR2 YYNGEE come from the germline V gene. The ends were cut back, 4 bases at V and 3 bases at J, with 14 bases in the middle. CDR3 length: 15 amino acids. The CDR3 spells CASSTHTGNGNTIYF. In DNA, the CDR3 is TGTGCCAGCAGCACTCACACAGGGAATGGAAACACCATATATTTT.

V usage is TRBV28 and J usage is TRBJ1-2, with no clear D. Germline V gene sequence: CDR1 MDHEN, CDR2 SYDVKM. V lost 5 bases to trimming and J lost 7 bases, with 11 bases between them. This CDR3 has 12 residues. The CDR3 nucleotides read TGTGCCAGCAGTCGTTGGGCCGGTGGCTACACCTTC. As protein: CASSRWAGGYTF.

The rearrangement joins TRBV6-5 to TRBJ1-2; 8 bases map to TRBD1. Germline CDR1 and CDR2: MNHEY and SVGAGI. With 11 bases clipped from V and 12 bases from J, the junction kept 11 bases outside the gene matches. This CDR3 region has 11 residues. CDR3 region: CAPMRTGRNTF. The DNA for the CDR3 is TGTGCCCCCATGAGGACAGGGAGAAACACCTTC.

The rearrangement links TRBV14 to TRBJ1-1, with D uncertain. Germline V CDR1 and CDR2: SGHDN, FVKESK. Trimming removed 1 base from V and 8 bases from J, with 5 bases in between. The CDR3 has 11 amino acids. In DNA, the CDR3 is TGTGCCAGCAGCCAAGGGCTGGAAGCTTTCTTT. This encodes CASSQGLEAFF.

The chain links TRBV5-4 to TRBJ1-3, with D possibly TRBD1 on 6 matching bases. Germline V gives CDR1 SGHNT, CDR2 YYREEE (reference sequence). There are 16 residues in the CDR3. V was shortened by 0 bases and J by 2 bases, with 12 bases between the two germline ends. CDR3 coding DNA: TGTGCCAGCAGCTTGGGTACAGGGCCCCCTGGAAACACCATATATTTT. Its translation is CASSLGTGPPGNTIYF.

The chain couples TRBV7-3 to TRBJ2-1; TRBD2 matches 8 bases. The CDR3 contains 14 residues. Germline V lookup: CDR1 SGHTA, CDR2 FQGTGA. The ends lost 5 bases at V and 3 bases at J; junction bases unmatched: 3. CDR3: CASSATSGYNEQFF. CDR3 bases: TGTGCCAGCAGCGCCACTAGCGGCTACAATGAGCAGTTCTTC.

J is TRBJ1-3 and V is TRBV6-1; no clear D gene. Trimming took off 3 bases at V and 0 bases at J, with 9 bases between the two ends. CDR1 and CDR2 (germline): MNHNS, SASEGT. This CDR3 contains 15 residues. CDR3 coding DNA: TGTGCCAGCAGTGAGGGCCGAAACTCTGGAAACACCATATATTTT. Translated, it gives CASSEGRNSGNTIYF.

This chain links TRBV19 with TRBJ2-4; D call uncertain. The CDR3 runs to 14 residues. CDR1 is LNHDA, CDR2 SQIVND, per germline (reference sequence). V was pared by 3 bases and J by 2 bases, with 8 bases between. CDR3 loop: CASSIPQTKNIQYF. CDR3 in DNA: TGTGCCAGTAGTATTCCACAGACCAAAAACATTCAGTACTTC.

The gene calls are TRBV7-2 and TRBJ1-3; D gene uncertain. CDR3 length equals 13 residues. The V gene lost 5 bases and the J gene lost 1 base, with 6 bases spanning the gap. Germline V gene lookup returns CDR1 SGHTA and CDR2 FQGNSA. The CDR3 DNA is TGTGCCAGCAGCATCCTATCTGGAAACACCATATATTTT. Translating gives CASSILSGNTIYF. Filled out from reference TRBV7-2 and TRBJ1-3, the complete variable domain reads GAGVSQSPSNKVTEKGKDVELRCDPISGHTALYWYRQSLGQGLEFLIYFQGNSAPDKSGLPSDRFSAERTGGSVSTLTIQRTQQEDSAVYLCASSILSGNTIYFGEGSWLTVV.

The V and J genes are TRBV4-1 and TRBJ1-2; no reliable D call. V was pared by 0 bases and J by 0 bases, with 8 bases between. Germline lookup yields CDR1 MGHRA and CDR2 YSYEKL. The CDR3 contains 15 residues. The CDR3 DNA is TGCGCCAGCAGCCAAGAAGCGAGTACTAACTATGGCTACACCTTC. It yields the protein CASSQEASTNYGYTF.

The CDR3 protein is CASSPSGLSNQPQHF. The CDR3 nucleotides read TGTGCCAGCTCACCGTCGGGGTTAAGCAATCAGCCCCAGCATTTT. The chain uses TRBV18 and TRBJ1-5; no definite D call. This CDR3 has 15 residues. With 3 bases removed from V and 1 base from J, the gap between germline ends came to 10 bases. Germline values: CDR1 KGHSH, CDR2 LQKENI.

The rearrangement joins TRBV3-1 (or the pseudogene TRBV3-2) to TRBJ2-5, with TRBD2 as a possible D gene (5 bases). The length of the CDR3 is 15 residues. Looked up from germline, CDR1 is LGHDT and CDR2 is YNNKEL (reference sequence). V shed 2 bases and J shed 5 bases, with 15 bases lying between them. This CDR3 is CASSQSPLERETQYF. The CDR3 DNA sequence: TGTGCCAGCAGCCAATCTCCTCTAGAGCGGGAGACCCAGTACTTC.

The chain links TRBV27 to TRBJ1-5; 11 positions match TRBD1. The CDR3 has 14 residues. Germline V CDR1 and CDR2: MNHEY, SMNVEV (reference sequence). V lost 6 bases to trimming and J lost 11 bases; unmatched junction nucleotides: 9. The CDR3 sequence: CASSAGTGGEAQHF. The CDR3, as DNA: TGTGCCAGCAGCGCCGGGACAGGGGGAGAAGCCCAGCATTTT.

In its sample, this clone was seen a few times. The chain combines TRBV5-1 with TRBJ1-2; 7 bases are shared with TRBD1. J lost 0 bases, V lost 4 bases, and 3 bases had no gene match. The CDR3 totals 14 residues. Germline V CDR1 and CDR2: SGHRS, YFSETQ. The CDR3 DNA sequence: TGCGCCAGCAGCAGGGGACAGTCTAACTATGGCTACACCTTC. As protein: CASSRGQSNYGYTF.

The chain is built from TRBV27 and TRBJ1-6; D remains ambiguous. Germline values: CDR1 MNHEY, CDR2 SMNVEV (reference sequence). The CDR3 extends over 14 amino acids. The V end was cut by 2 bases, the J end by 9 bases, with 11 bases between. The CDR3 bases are TGTGCCAGCAGTTTAGGCACTGGGAGTTCACCCCTCCACTTT. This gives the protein CASSLGTGSSPLHF.

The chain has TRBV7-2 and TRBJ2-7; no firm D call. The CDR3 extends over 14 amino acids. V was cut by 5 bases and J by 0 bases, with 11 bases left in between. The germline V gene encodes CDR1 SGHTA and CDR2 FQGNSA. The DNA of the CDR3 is TGTGCCAGCAGCCCCGCCTCCGGCTCCTACGAGCAGTACTTC. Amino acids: CASSPASGSYEQYF.

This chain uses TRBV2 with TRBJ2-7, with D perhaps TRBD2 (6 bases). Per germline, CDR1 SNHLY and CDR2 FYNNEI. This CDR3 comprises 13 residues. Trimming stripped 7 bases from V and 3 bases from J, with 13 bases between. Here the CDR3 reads CASTEGEVYEQYF. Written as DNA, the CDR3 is TGTGCCAGCACGGAAGGGGAGGTCTACGAGCAGTACTTC.

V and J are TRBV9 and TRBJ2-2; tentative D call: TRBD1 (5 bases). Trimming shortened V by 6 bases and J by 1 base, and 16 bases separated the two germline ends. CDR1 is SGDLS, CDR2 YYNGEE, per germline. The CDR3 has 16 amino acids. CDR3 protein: CASIVTDRQNTGELFF. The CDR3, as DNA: TGTGCCAGCATCGTCACAGACAGACAGAACACCGGGGAGCTGTTTTTT.